These T cell receptor beta chains were read from a single sample in a study of early T cells in non-severe SARS-CoV-2 infection. TCRdb itself ran the 5' RACE reads through MiXCR, one entry per CDR3 protein. Found here are 35,000 to 45,000 distinct CDR3 sequences, around 6.3% of them singletons; the top ten hold roughly 7.7%. Specimen: whole blood, collected at baseline. These receptors were obtained from an adult who was a healthcare worker with PCR-confirmed SARS-CoV-2 infection or an uninfected control (not recorded which). Each CDR3 is given with its conserved first and last residue. D genes are given only for firm matches. A row's size may be missing; if present it is once, few, many or a size class.

TRBV18	TRBJ2-1	TRBD1	many	TGTGCCAGCTCACCGGGGACAGGGAGTAATGAGCAGTTCTTC	CASSPGTGSNEQFF
TRBV4-2	TRBJ2-1	NA	NA	TGTGCCAGCAGCCAAGACGAAACCTACAATGAGCAGTTCTTC	CASSQDETYNEQFF
TRBV7-3	TRBJ2-5	TRBD2	NA	TGTGCCAGCAGCCCTTGGGCGGGGGGGCTTGAGACCCAGTACTTC	CASSPWAGGLETQYF
TRBV29-1	TRBJ1-2	NA	few	TGCAGCGTTGAAGCCACAGGGATCGGCTACACCTTC	CSVEATGIGYTF
TRBV12-3/TRBV12-4	TRBJ1-5	NA	many	TGTGCCAGCAGCTCTACCGGGGGAAACAATCAGCCCCAGCATTTT	CASSSTGGNNQPQHF
TRBV2	TRBJ2-1	TRBD2	many	TGTGCCAGCAGATCGACTAGCGGGGTCAATGAGCAGTTCTTC	CASRSTSGVNEQFF
TRBV30	TRBJ1-2	TRBD1	many	TGTGCCTGGGCCCCGGGACAGTATGGCTACACCTTC	CAWAPGQYGYTF
TRBV6-1	TRBJ1-2	NA	few	TGTGCCAGCAGTGGACAGGTCTATGGCTACACCTTC	CASSGQVYGYTF
TRBV7-2	TRBJ2-1	TRBD1	many	TGTGCCAGCAGCTTAGTGGGACAGTTCTACAATGACGAGCAGTTCTTC	CASSLVGQFYNDEQFF
TRBV18	TRBJ2-2	TRBD1	many	TGTGCCAGCTCACTTCGACAGGGGACCGGGGAGCTGTTTTTT	CASSLRQGTGELFF
TRBV7-9	TRBJ2-5	NA	NA	TGTGCCAGCAGCTTATCGTCGGGCCAAGAGACCCAGTACTTC	CASSLSSGQETQYF
TRBV12-3/TRBV12-4	TRBJ2-7	NA	NA	TGTGCCAGCAGTTTGGGCGGGGCGCTAAGGTACGAGCAGTACTTC	CASSLGGALRYEQYF
TRBV5-5	TRBJ2-4	NA	NA	TGTGCCAGCAGCTTGAAACGAGCCAAAAACATTCAGTACTTC	CASSLKRAKNIQYF
TRBV12-3/TRBV12-4	TRBJ2-5	NA	NA	TGTGCCAGCAGTTTTCTGGGGACCCAGTACTTC	CASSFLGTQYF
TRBV27	TRBJ1-5	TRBD1	many	TGTGCCAGCAGTTTATTGGCCGGGACAGGGATTCAGCCCCAGCATTTT	CASSLLAGTGIQPQHF
TRBV12-3/TRBV12-4	TRBJ2-5	TRBD2	many	TGTGCCAGCAGTTTACGGCGGGGGAGGCAAGAGACCCAGTACTTC	CASSLRRGRQETQYF
TRBV7-2	TRBJ2-3	TRBD2	many	TGTGCCAGCAGCTTAATTAGCGGGGGTCAAAGCACAGATACGCAGTATTTT	CASSLISGGQSTDTQYF
TRBV29-1	TRBJ2-7	TRBD1	few	TGCAGCGCAGGACAGGGGGCAGAGGAGCAGTACTTC	CSAGQGAEEQYF
TRBV7-2	TRBJ2-2	NA	many	TGTGCCAGCAGCTTAACCACCGGGGAGCTGTTTTTT	CASSLTTGELFF
TRBV28	TRBJ2-7	NA	many	TGTGCCAGCAGTTCCACAGGGTCGGGCTACGAGCAGTACTTC	CASSSTGSGYEQYF
TRBV20-1	TRBJ1-1	NA	many	TGCAGTGCTAGAGCGTTGAGAGGGCCCCCGAACACTGAAGCTTTCTTT	CSARALRGPPNTEAFF
TRBV6-5	TRBJ1-1	TRBD1	many	TGTGCCAGCAGTTACGCCGGGACAGGGGCCACTGAAGCTTTCTTT	CASSYAGTGATEAFF
TRBV12-3/TRBV12-4	TRBJ2-5	NA	NA	TGTGCCAACAGTCTGGGCTGGGAGGAGACCCAGTACTTC	CANSLGWEETQYF
TRBV29-1	TRBJ1-1	NA	many	TGCAGCGTCGCGACAGGAATTAACACTGAAGCTTTCTTT	CSVATGINTEAFF
TRBV6-2/TRBV6-3	TRBJ2-5	NA	many	TGTGCCAGCAGTTACGGAAACCCTGGCGGGGTTAGTAGGGAGACCCAGTACTTC	CASSYGNPGGVSRETQYF
TRBV6-2/TRBV6-3	TRBJ1-5	NA	many	TGTGCCAGCACCCAGGGGAGGGAAGGACAGCCCCAGCATTTT	CASTQGREGQPQHF
TRBV20-1	TRBJ2-3	NA	many	TGCAGTGCTCCTATTACAGGGTCCGATACGCAGTATTTT	CSAPITGSDTQYF
TRBV18	TRBJ1-1	NA	NA	TGTGCCAGCTCACCCCGAATTGACAGGAACACTGAAGCTTTCTTT	CASSPRIDRNTEAFF
TRBV28	TRBJ1-1	NA	many	TGTGCCAGCAGTGTTCAGGTACCTGAAGCTTTCTTT	CASSVQVPEAFF
TRBV11-3	TRBJ2-1	TRBD1	many	TGTGCCAGCAGCTTAGTCGGACAGGGGGCGAATGAGCAGTTCTTC	CASSLVGQGANEQFF
TRBV3-1	TRBJ2-1	TRBD1	many	TGTGCCAGCAGCCCTTTACTTGGACAGGGTGAGGATGAGCAGTTCTTC	CASSPLLGQGEDEQFF
TRBV7-2	TRBJ2-2	NA	NA	TGTGCCAGCAGCCCACGAGGGCTTTCCGGGGAGCTGTTTTTT	CASSPRGLSGELFF
TRBV6-1	TRBJ2-1	NA	many	TGTGCCAGCAGTGGGGGGCGGCGCCTTCACAATGAGCAGTTCTTC	CASSGGRRLHNEQFF
TRBV5-1	TRBJ1-1	NA	few	TGCGCCAGCAGCTGGACTCCACAAGGAGAAGCTTTCTTT	CASSWTPQGEAFF
TRBV7-2	TRBJ2-1	TRBD2	many	TGTGCCAGCAGCTCCTCTAGCGGGGGGTACAATGAGCAGTTCTTC	CASSSSSGGYNEQFF